The rows below give T cell receptor beta chains drawn from one sample of a study of cytomegalovirus exposure and HLA in healthy donors. Using immunoSEQ multiplex PCR, the repertoire was profiled, and TCRdb retains in-frame clones only, with some absent. The data hold over 150,000 clones, with 81% observed a single time. What was sequenced was PBMCs. The receptors were gathered from a woman aged 45-65 years in good health and CMV-seronegative. CDR3s include the opening cysteine and the closing phenylalanine or tryptophan. The order of the fields is D gene, clone size, J gene, V gene, CDR3 DNA, CDR3 protein. D genes are given only for firm matches. Size tells how often a clone was seen (once, few, many) or the class of an expanded clone, and some rows leave it out.

TRBD2	NA	TRBJ2-7	TRBV5-4	TGTGCCAGCAGCCCCTGGGCTAGCGGCTCCTACGAGCAGTACTTC	CASSPWASGSYEQYF
TRBD1	NA	TRBJ1-2	TRBV28	TGTGCCAGTAGCGACAGGGGGGCTTTCAACTATGGCTACACCTTC	CASSDRGAFNYGYTF
NA	NA	TRBJ1-6	TRBV28	TGTGCCAGCAGAGCCGGGGATTCACCCCTCCACTTT	CASRAGDSPLHF
TRBD2	NA	TRBJ2-3	TRBV11-3	TGTGCCAGCAGTTCCGGGACTAGCGGGAGGACAGATACGCAGTATTTT	CASSSGTSGRTDTQYF
NA	NA	TRBJ1-1	TRBV19	TGTGCCAGTATAGGACGGGAGAACACTGAAGCTTTCTTT	CASIGRENTEAFF
TRBD1	few	TRBJ2-1	TRBV9	TGTGCCAGCAGCGACGGGACAGCCCTAAAGCTATTCTTC	CASSDGTALKLFF
TRBD1	NA	TRBJ2-1	TRBV25-1	TGTGCCAGCAGTGATCCAGGACAGGGCATCTACAATGAGCAGTTCTTC	CASSDPGQGIYNEQFF
TRBD1	NA	TRBJ2-1	TRBV2	TGTGCCACCGGGACAGGTCAAGGTTCCAATGAGCAGTTCTTC	CATGTGQGSNEQFF
NA	NA	TRBJ2-7	TRBV6-6	TGTGCCAGCAGCCCGGACTACTACGAGCAGTACTTC	CASSPDYYEQYF
NA	NA	TRBJ1-5	TRBV30	TGTGCCTGGAGTGTACGAGGGAGCAATCAGCCCCAGCATTTT	CAWSVRGSNQPQHF
TRBD2	NA	TRBJ2-1	TRBV15	TGTGCCACCAGCAAAATAGCGGGGGGGTTCAATGAGCAGTTCTTC	CATSKIAGGFNEQFF
NA	NA	TRBJ1-1	TRBV6-5	TGTGCCAGCAGCAACAGGGAGATGAACACTGAAGCTTTCTTT	CASSNREMNTEAFF
NA	NA	TRBJ2-6	TRBV4-1	TGCGCCAGCAGCCAAGTGATGTCAACTTCTGGGGCCAACGTCCTGACTTTC	CASSQVMSTSGANVLTF
NA	NA	TRBJ1-1	TRBV6-6	TGTGCCAGCAGACCAAACAGGAACACTGAAGCTTTCTTT	CASRPNRNTEAFF
NA	NA	TRBJ1-5	TRBV7-2	TGTGCCAGCAGCTTAGAGCTTAGCAATCAGCCCCAGCATTTT	CASSLELSNQPQHF
NA	NA	TRBJ1-5	TRBV21-1	TGTGCCAGCAGCAAAGCTGGGGAGGCCCTTTTACTTATGCGGCCCCAGCATTTT	CASSKAGEALLLMRPQHF
TRBD2	NA	TRBJ2-7	TRBV6-1	TGTGCCAGCAGTGAGTTGGCTAGCGGGAGTTACGGGCAGTACTTC	CASSELASGSYGQYF
NA	NA	TRBJ2-7	TRBV11-2	TGTGCCAGCAGCTTAGTAGGGGGTGAGCAGTACTTC	CASSLVGGEQYF
NA	NA	TRBJ1-2	TRBV7-2	TGTGCCAGCAGCCCAGCGGTGCGCTATGGCTACACCTTC	CASSPAVRYGYTF
NA	NA	TRBJ2-5	TRBV6-1	TGTGCCAGCAGTGAAGCGGGTCAGGGGCCCCAAGAGACCCAGTACTTC	CASSEAGQGPQETQYF
NA	NA	TRBJ2-1	TRBV5-1	TGCGCCAGCAGCGAATCCAGGGCCGATGAGCAGTTCTTC	CASSESRADEQFF
NA	NA	TRBJ1-2	TRBV5-5	TGTGCCAGCAGTTTTTCCACAGGGTACTATGGCTACACCTTC	CASSFSTGYYGYTF
NA	NA	TRBJ2-4	TRBV23-1	TGCGCCAGCAGTCAATCGGCCAGGCCCAAAAACATTCAGTACTTC	CASSQSARPKNIQYF
NA	NA	TRBJ1-2	TRBV4-2	TGTGCCAGCAGCCAGGATGGCAGGGTGGGCTATGGCTACACCTTC	CASSQDGRVGYGYTF
TRBD1	NA	TRBJ1-5	TRBV19	TGTGCCAGTAGTCGAGACAGGGCATACGATCAGCCCCAGCATTTT	CASSRDRAYDQPQHF
NA	NA	TRBJ2-7	TRBV19	TGTGCCAGTAGTCAACAGTCCTCCTACGAGCAGTACTTC	CASSQQSSYEQYF
NA	NA	TRBJ2-3	TRBV11-2	TGTGCCAGCAGCATTGGGTTTAGGGGTGCAGATACGCAGTATTTT	CASSIGFRGADTQYF
NA	NA	TRBJ1-4	TRBV7-9	TGTGCCACGGCCGGGGGGTCTGAAAAACTGTTTTTT	CATAGGSEKLFF
NA	NA	TRBJ2-1	TRBV29-1	TGCAGCGTAACACCTCGACAGGCCTACAATGAGCAGTTCTTC	CSVTPRQAYNEQFF
TRBD1	NA	TRBJ2-2	TRBV7-2	TGTGCCAGCAGCTTGGGACAGGGAACCGGGGAGCTGTTTTTT	CASSLGQGTGELFF
NA	NA	TRBJ1-5	TRBV11-2	TGTGCCAGCAGCCTCACGGGGGGCGGATATCAGCCCCAGCATTTT	CASSLTGGGYQPQHF
NA	once	TRBJ1-4	TRBV7-9	TGTGCCAGCAGCTTTGGTAGTCCGGGGGTTAATGAAAAACTGTTTTTT	CASSFGSPGVNEKLFF
TRBD1	NA	TRBJ1-1	TRBV4-3	TGCGCCAGCAGCTTACGACAGGGGGCGGAATTGATGAACACTGAAGCTTTCTTT	CASSLRQGAELMNTEAFF
NA	NA	TRBJ1-3	TRBV10-3	TGTGCCATCTCGCAGGGCACGGGAAACACCATATATTTT	CAISQGTGNTIYF
TRBD2	NA	TRBJ2-7	TRBV11-3	TGTGCCAGCAGCTTAGGGGGACTAGCGGGAGTGAACGAGCAGTACTTC	CASSLGGLAGVNEQYF
TRBD2	NA	TRBJ2-5	TRBV7-2	TGTGCCAGCAGCCCCCGGACTAGCGGGGGACAAGAGACCCAGTACTTC	CASSPRTSGGQETQYF
NA	NA	TRBJ1-2	TRBV28	TGTGCCAGCAGTCGCGGCGCTAACTATGGCTACACCTTC	CASSRGANYGYTF
NA	NA	TRBJ1-1	TRBV7-8	TGTGCCAGCAGCCGCCAAGACGGCGGACTTGGCTCTGAAGCTTTCTTT	CASSRQDGGLGSEAFF